One sample yielded the 6 T cell receptor beta chains listed below, sequenced in a study of healthy donors' naive CD4 and CD8 T cells. Starting from about 470 ng of total RNA, TCR libraries were made with linear amplification. TCRdb re-called the reads with MiXCR, one entry per CDR3 protein. The repertoire includes 150,000 to 200,000 distinct CDR3 sequences, under 85% of them detected once, and about 2.4% sits in the top ten. The sequenced sample was naive CD4+ and CD8+ T cells sorted from blood, pooled from several donors. The receptors stem from a pool of human donors in good health; the sample pools cells from several healthy donors.

Comments on this clonotype: Relative to the germline gene, one junction end is altered; a read error may explain this. The chain joins TRBV30 to TRBJ1-2; 7 bases line up with TRBD1. CDR3 length: 11 residues. Germline assignment: CDR1 GTSNPN and CDR2 SVGIG (reference sequence). The CDR3 DNA sequence: TGTGCCTGGAGGGGGGACAGCCAGTGCTATTTC. Translated, it gives CAWRGDSQCYF.

The V gene is TRBV27, the J gene TRBJ2-7; D not resolved. Deletions cut 3 bases from V and 2 bases from J, with 8 bases between. The CDR3 is 13 amino acids. In germline, CDR1 is MNHEY, CDR2 SMNVEV (reference sequence). The CDR3 region has the DNA TGTGCCAGCAGTTTGGGCTGGACCTACGAGCAGTACTTC. Protein: CASSLGWTYEQYF.

CDR3 amino acids: CASRGLQFSSYNEQFF. CDR3 DNA sequence: TGTGCCAGTCGGGGACTCCAATTTAGCTCCTACAATGAGCAGTTCTTC. The chain employs TRBV19 and TRBJ2-1; TRBD2 might be the D (6 bases). V lost 8 bases and J lost 0, with 17 bases in between. CDR3 length equals 16 residues. Germline values: CDR1 LNHDA, CDR2 SQIVND (reference sequence).

The chain joins TRBV7-9 to TRBJ2-2; D possibly matches TRBD1 or TRBD2 (7 bases each). The germline V and J ends were trimmed by 5 bases and 0 bases, with 22 bases remaining between them. Germline V lookup: CDR1 SEHNR, CDR2 FQNEAQ (reference sequence). The CDR3 is made up of 19 amino acids. CDR3 in amino acids: CASSPGGTATTTNTGELFF. Written as DNA, the CDR3 is TGTGCCAGCAGCCCCGGGGGGACAGCAACTACCACGAACACCGGGGAGCTGTTTTTT.

This CDR3 reads CASSLAGERVYGYTF. In nucleotides, the CDR3 is TGTGCCAGCAGCTTGGCTGGGGAAAGAGTCTATGGCTACACCTTC. This sequence joins TRBV5-4 and TRBJ1-2, with unresolved D. The germline gives CDR1 SGHNT, CDR2 YYREEE (reference sequence). CDR3 length: 15 amino acids. V dropped 0 bases and J dropped 4 bases, with 13 bases sitting between them.

This clonotype was seen more than once but under ten times. The rearrangement uses TRBV6-5 and TRBJ2-1; 11 bases are a match to TRBD2. CDR1 and CDR2 (germline): MNHEY, SVGAGI. The V gene end was trimmed by 5 bases and the J gene end by 0 bases; junction bases not matched to a gene: 3. The CDR3 contains 16 residues. The CDR3 nucleotides are TGTGCCAGCAGTACCCTAGCGGGAGGCTCCTACAATGAGCAGTTCTTC. Encoded protein: CASSTLAGGSYNEQFF.